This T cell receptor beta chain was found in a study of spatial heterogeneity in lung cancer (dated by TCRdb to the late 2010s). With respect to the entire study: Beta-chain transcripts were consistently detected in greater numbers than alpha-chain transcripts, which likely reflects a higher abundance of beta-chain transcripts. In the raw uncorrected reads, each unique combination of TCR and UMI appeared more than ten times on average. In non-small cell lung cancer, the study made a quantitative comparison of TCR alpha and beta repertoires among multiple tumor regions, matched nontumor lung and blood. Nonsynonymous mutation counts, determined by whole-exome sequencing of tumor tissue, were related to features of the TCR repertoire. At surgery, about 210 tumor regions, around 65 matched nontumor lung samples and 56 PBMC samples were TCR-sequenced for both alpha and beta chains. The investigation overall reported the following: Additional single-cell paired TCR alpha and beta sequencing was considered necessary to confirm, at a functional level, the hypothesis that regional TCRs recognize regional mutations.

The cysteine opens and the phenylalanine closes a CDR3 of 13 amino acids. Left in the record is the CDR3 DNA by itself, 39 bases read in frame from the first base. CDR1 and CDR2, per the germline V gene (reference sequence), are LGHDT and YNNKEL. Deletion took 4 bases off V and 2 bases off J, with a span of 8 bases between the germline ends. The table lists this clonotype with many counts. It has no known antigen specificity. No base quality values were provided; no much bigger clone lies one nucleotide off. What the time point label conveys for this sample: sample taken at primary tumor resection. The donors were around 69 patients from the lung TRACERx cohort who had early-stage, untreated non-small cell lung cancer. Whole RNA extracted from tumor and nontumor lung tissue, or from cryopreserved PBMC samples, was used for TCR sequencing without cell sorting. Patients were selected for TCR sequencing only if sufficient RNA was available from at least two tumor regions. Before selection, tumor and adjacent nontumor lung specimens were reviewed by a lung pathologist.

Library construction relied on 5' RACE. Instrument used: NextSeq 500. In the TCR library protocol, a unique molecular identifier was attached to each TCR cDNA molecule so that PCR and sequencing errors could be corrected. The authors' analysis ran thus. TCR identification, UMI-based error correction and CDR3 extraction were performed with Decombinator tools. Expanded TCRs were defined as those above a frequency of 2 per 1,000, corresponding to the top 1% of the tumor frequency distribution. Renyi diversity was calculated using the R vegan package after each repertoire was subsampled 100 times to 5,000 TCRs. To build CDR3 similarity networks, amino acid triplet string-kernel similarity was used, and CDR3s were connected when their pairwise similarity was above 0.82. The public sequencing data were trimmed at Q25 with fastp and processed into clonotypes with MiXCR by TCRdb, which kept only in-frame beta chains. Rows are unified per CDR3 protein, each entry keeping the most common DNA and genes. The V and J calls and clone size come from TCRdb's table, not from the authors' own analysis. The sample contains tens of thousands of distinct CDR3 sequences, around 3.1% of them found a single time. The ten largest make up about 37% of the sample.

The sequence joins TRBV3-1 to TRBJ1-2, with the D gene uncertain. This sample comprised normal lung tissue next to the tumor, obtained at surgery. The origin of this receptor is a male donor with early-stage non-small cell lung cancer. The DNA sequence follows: TGTGCCAGCAGCCTAGGCCGAAACTATGGCTACACCTTC. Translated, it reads CASSLGRNYGYTF. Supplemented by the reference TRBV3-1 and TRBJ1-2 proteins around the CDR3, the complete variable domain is DTAVSQTPKYLVTQMGNDKSIKCEQNLGHDTMYWYKQDSKKFLKIMFSYNNKELIINETVPNRFSPKSPDKAHLNLHINSLELGDSAVYFCASSLGRNYGYTFGSGTRLTVV.